This T cell receptor (beta chain) was identified during a study of PD-L1 blockade in urothelial cancer. The sample's time point: pretreatment peripheral blood. The germline V gene has CDR1 SGDLS and CDR2 YYNGEE. The trim removed 4 bases at V and 6 bases at J, leaving 8 bases unmatched. The CDR3 loop spans 15 amino acids. Sequenced by immunoSEQ multiplex PCR; TCRdb stores in-frame clones only, minus some. Here the sample spans fewer than 60,000 clones, around 84% being singletons. V is TRBV9 and J is TRBJ2-1, with 9 bases that match TRBD1. The source material was PBMCs, sampled around atezolizumab (anti-PD-L1) treatment. The receptor was isolated from a man in his sixties or seventies with urothelial cancer. This CDR3 reads CASSQQGAATNEQFF. In nucleotides, the CDR3 is TGTGCCAGCAGCCAACAGGGGGCAGCGACCAATGAGCAGTTCTTC.